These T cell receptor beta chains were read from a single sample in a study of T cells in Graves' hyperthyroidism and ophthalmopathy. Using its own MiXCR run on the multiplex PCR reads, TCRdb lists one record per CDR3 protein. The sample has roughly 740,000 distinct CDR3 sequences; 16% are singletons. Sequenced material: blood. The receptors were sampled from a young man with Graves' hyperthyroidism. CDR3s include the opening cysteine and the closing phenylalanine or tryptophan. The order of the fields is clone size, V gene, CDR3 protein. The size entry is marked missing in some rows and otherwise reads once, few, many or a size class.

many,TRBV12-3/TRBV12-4,CASSHTSGVSYEQYF
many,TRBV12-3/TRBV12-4,CASSPPGSAYNEQFF
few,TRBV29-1,CSATGGFQETQYF
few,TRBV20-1,CSARGQISSYNEQFF
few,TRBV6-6,CASSYSGQALNEQFF
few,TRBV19,CASRGLAGTDTQYF
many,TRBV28,CASSGSGLVGNEQFF
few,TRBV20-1,CSARGLAGGNTGELFF
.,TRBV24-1,CATSDFAAGAYTF
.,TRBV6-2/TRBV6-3,CASSPGTPVRAYEQYF
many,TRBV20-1,CSARERLWDSYEQYF
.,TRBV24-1,CATSAGYDTEAFF
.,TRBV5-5,CASSFMGVSSNEKLFF
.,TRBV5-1,CASSLGGHIAKNIQYF
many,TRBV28,CASSSPGQQTYEQYF
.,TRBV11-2,CASSLGGQSGVYGYTF
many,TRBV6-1,CASSEARGHGTGELFF
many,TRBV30,CAWSVVRTATKNIQYF
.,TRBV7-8,CASSPNNGQTQYF
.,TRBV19,CASSIRGTYTEAFF
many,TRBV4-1,CASSQTPSRAADTQYF
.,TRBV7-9,CASSPTGSEQYF
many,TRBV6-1,CASSAGPMNYGYTF
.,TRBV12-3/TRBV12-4,CASSGGLAGSYGQYF
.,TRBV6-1,CASSGMNTGELFF
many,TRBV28,CASGGGGLNTEAFF
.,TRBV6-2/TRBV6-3,CASSYSSAGPRNEQYF
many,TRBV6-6,CASSYPGQGIAEAFF
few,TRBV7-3,CVSSLRGRGPFRDEQFF
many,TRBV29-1,CSVAIGPSEQYF
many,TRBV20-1,CSAAGSVGTDTQYF
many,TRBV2,CASSGTSGRYNEQFF
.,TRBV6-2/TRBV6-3,CASNLDRSTDTQYF
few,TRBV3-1,CASSQDGGKPYEQYF
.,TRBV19,CASTVDSNQPQHF
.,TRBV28,CASSTSHGEQFF
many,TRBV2,CASRSLGQGSYNEQFF
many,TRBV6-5,CASSYSGTSATYEQYF
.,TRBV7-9,CASSLAGGSGMDTGELFF
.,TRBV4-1,CASSQDPGLGETQYF
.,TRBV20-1,CSAKPPRDGTQETQYF
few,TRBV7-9,CASSLGSPGQINEKLFF